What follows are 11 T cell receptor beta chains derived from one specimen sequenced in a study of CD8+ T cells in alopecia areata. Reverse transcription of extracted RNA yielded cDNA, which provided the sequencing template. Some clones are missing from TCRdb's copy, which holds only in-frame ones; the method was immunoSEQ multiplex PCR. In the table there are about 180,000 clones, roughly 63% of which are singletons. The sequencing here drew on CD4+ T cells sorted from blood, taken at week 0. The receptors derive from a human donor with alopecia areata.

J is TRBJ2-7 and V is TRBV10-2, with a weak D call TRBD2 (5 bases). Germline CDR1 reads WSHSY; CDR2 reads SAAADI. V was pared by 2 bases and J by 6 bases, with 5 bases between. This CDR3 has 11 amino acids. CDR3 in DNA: TGCGCCAGCAGTGAGGGGAGCGAGCAGTACTTC. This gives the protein CASSEGSEQYF.

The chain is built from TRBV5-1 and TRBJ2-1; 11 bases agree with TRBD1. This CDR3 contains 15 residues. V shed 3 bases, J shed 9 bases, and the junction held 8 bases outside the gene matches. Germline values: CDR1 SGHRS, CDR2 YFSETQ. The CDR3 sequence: CASSSGQGALTEQFF. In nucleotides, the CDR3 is TGCGCCAGCAGCTCCGGACAGGGGGCGCTTACTGAGCAGTTCTTC.

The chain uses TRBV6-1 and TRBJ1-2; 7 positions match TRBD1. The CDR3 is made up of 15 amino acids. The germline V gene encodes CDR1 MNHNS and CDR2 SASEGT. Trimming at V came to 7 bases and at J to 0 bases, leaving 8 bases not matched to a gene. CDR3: CASIRTGPANYGYTF. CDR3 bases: TGTGCCAGCATTCGGACAGGCCCAGCTAACTATGGCTACACCTTC.

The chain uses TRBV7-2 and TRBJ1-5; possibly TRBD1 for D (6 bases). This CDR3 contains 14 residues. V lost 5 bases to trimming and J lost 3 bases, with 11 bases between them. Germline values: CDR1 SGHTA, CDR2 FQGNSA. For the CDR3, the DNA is TGTGCCAGCAGCCCCCAGGGGAACAATCAGCCCCAGCATTTT. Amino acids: CASSPQGNNQPQHF.

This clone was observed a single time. The DNA of the CDR3 is TGTGCCAGCAGCCAACCCGGGACAGGGGGCTTTTTCGGGCAGTACTTC. As protein: CASSQPGTGGFFGQYF. This rearrangement joins TRBV28 to TRBJ2-7; the match to TRBD1 covers 12 bases. The CDR3 is 16 residues long. Germline values: CDR1 MDHEN, CDR2 SYDVKM. J gave up 9 bases and V 6 bases, and 15 bases lay outside the gene matches.

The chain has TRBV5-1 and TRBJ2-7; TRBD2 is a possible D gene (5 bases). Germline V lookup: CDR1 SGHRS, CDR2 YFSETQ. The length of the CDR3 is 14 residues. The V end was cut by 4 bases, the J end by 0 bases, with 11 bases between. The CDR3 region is CASSQDSLSYEQYF. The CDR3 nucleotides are TGCGCCAGCAGCCAGGACTCCCTCTCCTACGAGCAGTACTTC.

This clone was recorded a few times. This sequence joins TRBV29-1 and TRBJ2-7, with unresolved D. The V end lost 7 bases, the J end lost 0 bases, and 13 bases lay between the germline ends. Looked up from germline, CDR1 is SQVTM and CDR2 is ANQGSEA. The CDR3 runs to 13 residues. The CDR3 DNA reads TGCAGCGCCTGGGCTGCTAGCTCCTACGAGCAGTACTTC. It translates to CSAWAASSYEQYF.

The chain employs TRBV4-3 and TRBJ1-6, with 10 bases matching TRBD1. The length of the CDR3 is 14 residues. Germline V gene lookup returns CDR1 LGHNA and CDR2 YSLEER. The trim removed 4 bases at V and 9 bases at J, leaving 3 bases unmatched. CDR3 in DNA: TGCGCCAGCAGCCGGGACAGGGGAAGTTCACCCCTCCACTTT. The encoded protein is CASSRDRGSSPLHF.

The CDR3 reads CASSRSGLAGGAPYNEQFF. The CDR3 nucleotides read TGTGCCAGCAGCCGCTCGGGACTAGCGGGGGGCGCCCCTTACAATGAGCAGTTCTTC. The chain uses TRBV7-9 and TRBJ2-1; 15 bases are a match to TRBD2. The junction had 12 bases not matched to a gene; V was cut back by 5 bases and J by 4 bases. CDR3 size: 19 residues. The germline CDR1 and CDR2 sequences are SEHNR and FQNEAQ (reference sequence).

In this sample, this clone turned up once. CDR3 coding DNA: TGTGCCAGCAGCCCCCGGTTACGGGGCAACGAGCAGTACTTC. This encodes CASSPRLRGNEQYF. J is TRBJ2-7 and V is TRBV11-2; either TRBD1 or TRBD2 may supply D (5 bases each). The CDR3 totals 14 residues. The V gene lost 5 bases and the J gene lost 5 bases, with 16 bases spanning the gap. Germline V gives CDR1 SGHAT, CDR2 FQNNGV.

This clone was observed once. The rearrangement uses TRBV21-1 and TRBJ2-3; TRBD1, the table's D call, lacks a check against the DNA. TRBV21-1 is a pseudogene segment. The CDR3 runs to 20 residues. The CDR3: CASSKRLPKDRGRSTDTQYF. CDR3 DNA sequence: TGTGCCAGCAGCAAGAGACTCCCAAAAGACAGGGGGCGCAGCACAGATACGCAGTATTTT.